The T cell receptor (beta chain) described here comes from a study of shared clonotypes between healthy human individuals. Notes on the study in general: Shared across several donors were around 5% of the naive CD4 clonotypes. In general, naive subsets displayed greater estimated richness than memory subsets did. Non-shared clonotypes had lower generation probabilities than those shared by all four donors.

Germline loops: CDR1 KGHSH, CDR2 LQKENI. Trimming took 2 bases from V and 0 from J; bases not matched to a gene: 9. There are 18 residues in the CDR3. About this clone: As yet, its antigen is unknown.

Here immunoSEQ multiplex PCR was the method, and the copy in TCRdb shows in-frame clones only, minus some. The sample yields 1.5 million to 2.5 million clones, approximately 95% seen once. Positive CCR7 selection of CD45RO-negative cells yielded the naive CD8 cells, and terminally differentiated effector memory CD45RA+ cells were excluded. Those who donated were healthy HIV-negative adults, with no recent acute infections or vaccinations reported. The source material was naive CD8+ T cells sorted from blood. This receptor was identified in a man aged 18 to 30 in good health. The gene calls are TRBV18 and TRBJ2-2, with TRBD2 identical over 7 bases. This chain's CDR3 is CASSPGGVSHPNTGELFF. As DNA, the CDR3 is TGTGCCAGCTCACCAGGGGGGGTTTCCCATCCGAACACCGGGGAGCTGTTTTTT.